These T cell receptor beta chains were read from a single sample in a study of beta chain features in type 1 diabetes. Libraries were prepared by immunoSEQ multiplex PCR; TCRdb keeps only in-frame clonotypes and omits some of them. The repertoire includes over 150,000 clones, over 9% of them detected once, and around 0.48% sits in the top ten. The specimen sequenced was central memory CD4+ T cells from blood. The source is a man in his thirties or forties with type 1 diabetes. Both conserved end residues are part of each CDR3. The order of the fields is clone size, V gene, J gene, D gene, CDR3 DNA, CDR3 protein. The D gene is left open where the match is weak. Rows give clone size only sometimes, using once, few, many, or a class for an expanded clone.

-	TRBV29-1	TRBJ1-1	-	TGCAGCGTTTCACAGAGTATGAACACTGAAGCTTTCTTT	CSVSQSMNTEAFF
-	TRBV10-3	TRBJ1-5	-	TGTGCCATCAGTGGCGGAGAGAATCAGCCCCAGCATTTT	CAISGGENQPQHF
-	TRBV6-5	TRBJ2-1	TRBD1	TGTGCCAGCACCCGACAGGGGCCCTACAATGAGCAGTTCTTC	CASTRQGPYNEQFF
few	TRBV30	TRBJ1-1	TRBD1	TGTGCCTGGAGTGCAGGGGGATCGAACACTGAAGCTTTCTTT	CAWSAGGSNTEAFF
few	TRBV7-2	TRBJ2-7	TRBD2	TGTGCCAGCAGCTCGTATCTAGCGGCAACCTACGAGCAGTACTTC	CASSSYLAATYEQYF
-	TRBV19	TRBJ2-5	TRBD1	TGTGCCAGTAGTTTCGGGACAGCGGTCCAAGAGACCCAGTACTTC	CASSFGTAVQETQYF
few	TRBV18	TRBJ2-5	-	TGTGCCAGCTCACCGCAGGCGATAGAGACCCAGTACTTC	CASSPQAIETQYF
-	TRBV7-3	TRBJ2-3	-	TGTGCCAGCAGCTTATCACAGGGACCCAGGGCGCAGTATTTT	CASSLSQGPRAQYF
few	TRBV29-1	TRBJ1-1	-	TGCAGCGTAGACGGGAGTACTGAAGCTTTCTTT	CSVDGSTEAFF
-	TRBV7-2	TRBJ2-1	-	TGTGCCAGCAGCTTAGTTCGGGGGAATGAGCAGTTCTTC	CASSLVRGNEQFF
few	TRBV6-5	TRBJ2-7	-	TGTGCCAGCAGTCGACCGGGACTTAGCTCCTACGAGCAGTACTTC	CASSRPGLSSYEQYF
few	TRBV29-1	TRBJ2-2	TRBD1	TGCAGCGCCCGACAGGGGTTAGACACCGGGGAGCTGTTTTTT	CSARQGLDTGELFF
-	TRBV14	TRBJ1-2	TRBD1	TGTGCCAGCAGCCCAAGTCCGGGACAGGGCTATGGCTACACCTTC	CASSPSPGQGYGYTF
-	TRBV7-9	TRBJ2-7	TRBD1	TGTGCCAGCAAACAGGGGGACACCTACGAGCAGTACTTC	CASKQGDTYEQYF
few	TRBV30	TRBJ2-5	TRBD1	TGTGCCTGGAGTCATACTACGCGGACAGGGAGTTACCAAGAGACCCAGTACTTC	CAWSHTTRTGSYQETQYF
few	TRBV5-1	TRBJ2-5	-	TGCGCCAGCAGCTTAGAAAGCGGCCAAGAGACCCAGTACTTC	CASSLESGQETQYF
few	TRBV5-6	TRBJ1-5	TRBD1	TGTGCCAGCAGCTCCCGAGACAGGGAGAATCAGCCCCAGCATTTT	CASSSRDRENQPQHF
-	TRBV10-3	TRBJ2-7	TRBD2	TGTGCCATCAGCGGCGGGACTAGTCTCTACGAGCAGTACTTC	CAISGGTSLYEQYF
few	TRBV6-5	TRBJ2-1	-	TGTGCCAGCAGTCAACCCCCCGGGTCCAGGCAGTTCTTC	CASSQPPGSRQFF
few	TRBV7-9	TRBJ1-5	-	TGTGCCAGCAGCCGACAGAACAATCAGCCCCAGCATTTT	CASSRQNNQPQHF
-	TRBV27	TRBJ2-1	TRBD2	TGTGCCAGCAAACTAGCGCCTTACAATGAGCAGTTCTTC	CASKLAPYNEQFF
-	TRBV18	TRBJ2-1	-	TGTGCCAGCTCACCGCCGGAGCGGACCTCAAATGAGCAGTTCTTC	CASSPPERTSNEQFF